Below are 15 T cell receptor beta chains sequenced from a single sample in a study of Ad26.COV2.S vaccination and SARS-CoV-2 variants. The treatment: around 19 received Ad26.COV2.S at low or high dose, single or two shots; about 5 received placebo; per-sample allocation not given. Specimens were obtained on day 63 following the first vaccine or placebo injection. Libraries were prepared by immunoSEQ multiplex PCR; TCRdb keeps only in-frame clonotypes and omits some of them. Here the sample spans more than 250,000 clones, roughly 86% being singletons. The sample here was peripheral blood, taken in a trial of Ad26.COV2.S vaccine versus placebo. These receptors were collected from a person between 18 and 65 years old who received the Ad26.COV2.S COVID-19 vaccine or a placebo.

This clone was detected a few times. This chain uses TRBV10-1 with TRBJ2-2; 10 bases map to TRBD2. This CDR3 contains 14 residues. Germline V gene sequence: CDR1 WNHNN, CDR2 SYGVQD (reference sequence). The V and J ends lost 10 bases and 5 bases, in that order; junction bases with no gene match: 7. CDR3 sequence: CATPGLARTGELFF. CDR3 DNA: TGCGCCACTCCGGGACTAGCGAGAACCGGGGAGCTGTTTTTT.

The chain has TRBV6-5 and TRBJ1-2; TRBD1 agrees at 10 bases. Germline CDR1 is MNHEY and CDR2 is SVGAGI. Trimming at V came to 6 bases and at J to 4 bases, leaving 8 bases not matched to a gene. The CDR3 totals 15 residues. Written as DNA, the CDR3 is TGTGCCAGCAGACCCGGGACAGGGGCTAGCTATGGCTACACCTTC. This translates into CASRPGTGASYGYTF.

The V call is TRBV9, the J call TRBJ2-2; tentatively, D is TRBD1 (6 bases). V was pared by 0 bases and J by 3 bases, with 9 bases between. Germline assignment: CDR1 SGDLS and CDR2 YYNGEE. This CDR3 region has 15 residues. The CDR3 is CASSVGQGHTGELFF. CDR3 nucleotide sequence: TGTGCCAGCAGCGTAGGGCAGGGGCACACCGGGGAGCTGTTTTTT.

The rearrangement joins TRBV7-2 to TRBJ1-6; the D gene is possibly TRBD1 (6 bases). V gave up 3 bases and J gave up 5 bases, with 11 bases separating them. Germline V gene lookup returns CDR1 SGHTA and CDR2 FQGNSA. The CDR3 has 15 residues. CDR3 in amino acids: CASSFFGQNNSPLHF. The CDR3 nucleotides are TGTGCCAGCAGCTTCTTTGGACAGAATAATTCACCCCTCCACTTT.

J is TRBJ2-1 and V is TRBV30; 7 bases fit TRBD2. The CDR3 covers 15 residues. V was pared by 2 bases and J by 0 bases, with 4 bases of the junction left unmatched. CDR1 and CDR2 from the germline V gene are GTSNPN and SVGIG (reference sequence). Here the CDR3 DNA reads TGTGCCTGGAGTAGCGGGATGAGCTCCTACAATGAGCAGTTCTTC. Its protein product is CAWSSGMSSYNEQFF.

This clone has only a few counts. The DNA for the CDR3 is TGTGCCAGCAGGATGAGAAACACCCGAGACGACACTGAAGCTTTCTTT. Its translation: CASRMRNTRDDTEAFF. V and J are TRBV2 and TRBJ1-1; no reliable D call. Trimming stripped 6 bases from V and 3 bases from J, with 20 bases between. The CDR3 consists of 16 residues. The V gene's germline CDR1 is SNHLY and CDR2 FYNNEI.

A remark on this clone: This same CDR3 is encoded by further DNA sequences in the sample. The rearrangement links TRBV27 to TRBJ1-1; unclear D gene. V was clipped by 3 bases and J by 1 base, with 6 bases between them. The CDR3 spans 13 residues. Germline assignment: CDR1 MNHEY and CDR2 SMNVEV (reference sequence). The CDR3 region has the DNA TGTGCCAGCAGTTTCGGGCAGAACACTGAAGCTTTCTTT. It is translated as CASSFGQNTEAFF.

This sequence joins TRBV5-1 and TRBJ2-5, with D possibly being TRBD1 (5 bases). The germline V gene has CDR1 SGHRS and CDR2 YFSETQ. CDR3 size: 15 residues. The V and J ends lost 0 bases and 1 base respectively, with 10 bases between them. The CDR3 protein is CASSLAPGPQETQYF. CDR3 DNA sequence: TGCGCCAGCAGCTTGGCCCCAGGGCCCCAAGAGACCCAGTACTTC.

J is TRBJ2-1 and V is TRBV7-3; no clear D. The V gene lost 5 bases and the J gene lost 9 bases, with 11 bases spanning the gap. The CDR3 runs 12 residues. The germline V gene encodes CDR1 SGHTA and CDR2 FQGTGA. The CDR3, as DNA: TGTGCCAGCAGCCTCAACAACGGTGAGCAGTTCTTC. Amino acids: CASSLNNGEQFF.

This clone has just one count. V gene TRBV9 combines with J gene TRBJ2-2; D might be TRBD1 or TRBD2, each matching 6 bases. The CDR3 is made up of 15 amino acids. The germline gives CDR1 SGDLS, CDR2 YYNGEE. Trimming took off 1 base at V and 5 bases at J, with 12 bases between the two ends. CDR3 nucleotide sequence: TGTGCCAGCAGCGTAACGGGGGCAGGGACCGGGGAGCTGTTTTTT. Residues: CASSVTGAGTGELFF.

J is TRBJ2-4 and V is TRBV5-4, with TRBD2 matching 7 bases. Germline V gives CDR1 SGHNT, CDR2 YYREEE (reference sequence). Trimming took 4 bases from V and 8 from J; bases not matched to a gene: 9. CDR3 size: 14 residues. CDR3 sequence reads: CASSPGGRSDIQYF. CDR3 DNA sequence: TGTGCCAGCAGCCCGGGGGGTAGGTCGGACATTCAGTACTTC.

The chain joins TRBV5-1 to TRBJ2-1; 9 bases align to TRBD2. J lost 7 bases, V lost 3 bases, and 11 bases had no gene match. Germline loops: CDR1 SGHRS, CDR2 YFSETQ. The CDR3 loop spans 16 amino acids. The CDR3 sequence: CASSSRPGLARNEQFF. In DNA form, the CDR3 reads TGCGCCAGCAGCTCCCGACCCGGACTAGCGCGGAATGAGCAGTTCTTC.

This chain joins TRBV7-8 and TRBJ1-1, with a tentative D call TRBD1 (5 bases). Germline lookup yields CDR1 SGHVS and CDR2 FQNEAQ. V lost 5 bases, J lost 7 bases, and 23 bases lay in between. The CDR3 is made up of 16 amino acids. CDR3 DNA sequence: TGTGCCAGCAGCCGAAACCTCCTCGACAGCAACCGTGAAGCTTTCTTT. Translating it yields CASSRNLLDSNREAFF.

The J gene is TRBJ2-5, the V gene TRBV14, with 7 bases lining up with TRBD2. The V gene's germline CDR1 is SGHDN and CDR2 FVKESK. Trimming cost V 1 base and J 2 bases; bases outside gene matches: 7. CDR3 size: 16 residues. CDR3 nucleotides: TGTGCCAGCAGCCAAGTGAAACCTAGCGGACAAGAGACCCAGTACTTC. Translating it yields CASSQVKPSGQETQYF.

The chain employs TRBV27 and TRBJ2-4; 7 bases align to TRBD1. J gave up 0 bases and V 4 bases, and 9 bases lay outside the gene matches. The CDR3 sequence is 17 residues long. Germline V lookup: CDR1 MNHEY, CDR2 SMNVEV (reference sequence). The CDR3 nucleotides read TGTGCCAGCAGTTCTCAACAGGGGTTGATAGCCAAAAACATTCAGTACTTC. This encodes CASSSQQGLIAKNIQYF.